A selection of T cell receptor beta chains follows, all from one sample in a study of blood T cell repertoires in COVID-19. The repertoire was sequenced with immunoSEQ multiplex PCR; TCRdb's copy has only in-frame clones and lacks some. The sample lists about 50,000 clones; around 85% were seen once. Sequencing was done on a sample of peripheral blood. Source of these receptors: a man in his sixties with acute or convalescent COVID-19. Both conserved end residues are part of each CDR3. A D gene is named only where the DNA matches it firmly. Clone size is given for some rows only: seen once, a few or many times, or a class if the clone is expanded.

v_gene	d_gene	j_gene	abundance	CDR3nt	CDR3aa
TRBV13	NA	TRBJ2-1	NA	TGTGCCAGCCGACTACTAGTGATCAGCAATGAGCAGTTCTTC	CASRLLVISNEQFF
TRBV28	NA	TRBJ2-7	NA	TGTGCCAGCAGTTTGAAGGGGAAAGAGCAGTACTTC	CASSLKGKEQYF
TRBV11-3	NA	TRBJ1-2	NA	TGTGCCAGCAGTCGATCCGGGGGGCATGGCTACACCTTC	CASSRSGGHGYTF
TRBV3-1/TRBV3-2	TRBD1	TRBJ1-5	NA	TGTGCCAGCAGCCAAGGGACAGGGGACACGCCCCAGCATTTT	CASSQGTGDTPQHF
TRBV29-1	NA	TRBJ2-1	NA	TGCAGCGTCGGAGCGCCCCAAGGGAGCTCCTACAATGAGCAGTTCTTC	CSVGAPQGSSYNEQFF
TRBV3-1/TRBV3-2	NA	TRBJ2-5	NA	TGTGCCAGCAGCCCCTCGGGACTCCAAGAGACCCAGTACTTC	CASSPSGLQETQYF
TRBV7-2	NA	TRBJ1-2	once	TGTGCCAGCAGCTTACCCCTTAACTATGGCTACACCTTC	CASSLPLNYGYTF
TRBV28	NA	TRBJ1-5	NA	TGTGCCAGCACCCTGGGAGGGGGTAATCTCGGTCAGCCCCAGCATTTT	CASTLGGGNLGQPQHF
TRBV27	NA	TRBJ1-1	NA	TGTGCCAGCAGTCCCCGACGGGATTCAGAAGCTTTCTTT	CASSPRRDSEAFF
TRBV5-1	TRBD2	TRBJ2-1	NA	TGCGCCAGCAGCCCGACTAGCGGGAGCCAGTATGAGCAGTTCTTC	CASSPTSGSQYEQFF
TRBV5-4	TRBD2	TRBJ2-1	NA	TGTGCCAGCAGCTGGGGGACTAGCGGGAGGTCCAATAATGAGCAGTTCTTC	CASSWGTSGRSNNEQFF
TRBV27	NA	TRBJ2-3	NA	TGTGCCAGCAGCGAGCGGACTAGCACAGATACGCAGTATTTT	CASSERTSTDTQYF
TRBV19	TRBD1	TRBJ1-6	NA	TGTGCCAGTAGGGCCGGACAGGATATTTCACCCCTCCACTTT	CASRAGQDISPLHF
TRBV7-9	TRBD1	TRBJ2-7	NA	TGTGCCAGCAGCTTATGGGACAGGGCGTACGAGCAGTACTTC	CASSLWDRAYEQYF
TRBV4-2	NA	TRBJ1-2	NA	TGTGCCAGCAGCCAACACGGGGGGACGCTAAAAGGCATAGCTAACTATGGCTACACCTTC	CASSQHGGTLKGIANYGYTF
TRBV9	TRBD2	TRBJ2-3	NA	TGTGCCAGCAGCGTAGGGATGGCTAGCGGGAGTTGGGGCCTAAGCACAGATACGCAGTATTTT	CASSVGMASGSWGLSTDTQYF
TRBV11-2	TRBD2	TRBJ2-6	NA	TGTGCCAGCAGCTCCGTGGGAGGGCCCTCTGGGGCCAACGTCCTGACTTTC	CASSSVGGPSGANVLTF
TRBV15	TRBD2	TRBJ2-2	NA	TGTGCCACCAGCAGAGATGGGCGGGGGGCGAACACCGGGGAGCTGTTTTTT	CATSRDGRGANTGELFF
TRBV5-4	NA	TRBJ2-7	NA	TGTGCCAGCAGCTTGGATACTAGCTCCTCCTACGAGCAGTACTTC	CASSLDTSSSYEQYF
TRBV15	TRBD1	TRBJ1-5	few	TGTGCCACCAGCAGAGGCTTCCGGGACAGGGGGAATCAGCCCCAGCATTTT	CATSRGFRDRGNQPQHF
TRBV29-1	NA	TRBJ1-3	NA	TGCAGCGTTATCACTTCCGGAAACACCATATATTTT	CSVITSGNTIYF
TRBV5-1	TRBD2	TRBJ2-3	NA	TGCGCCAGCAGCTTAAGGCTAGCGGGAGACAGGTCGCAGTATTTT	CASSLRLAGDRSQYF
TRBV7-9	TRBD1	TRBJ1-2	NA	TGTGCCAGCAGCTTGGACAGGGGGCGGGACTATGGCTACACCTTC	CASSLDRGRDYGYTF
TRBV5-1	TRBD1	TRBJ1-1	NA	TGCGCCAGCAGCTCCGGACAGGGAGTCATGAACACTGAAGCTTTCTTT	CASSSGQGVMNTEAFF
TRBV7-9	NA	TRBJ2-1	few	TGTGCCAGCAGCCCCACCGCGGCAGGGGACAATGAGCAGTTCTTC	CASSPTAAGDNEQFF
TRBV6-1	NA	TRBJ2-1	NA	TGTGCCAGCAGTGAGGCGGGGAGCTCCTACAATGAGCAGTTCTTC	CASSEAGSSYNEQFF
TRBV30	NA	TRBJ1-5	few	TGTGCCTGGAGAACCGGGGGTGGTCAGCCCCAGCATTTT	CAWRTGGGQPQHF
TRBV7-2	NA	TRBJ1-1	NA	TGTGCCAGCAGCCCTAGGGGGATCGGGGCCGGGGGGACTGAAGCTTTCTTT	CASSPRGIGAGGTEAFF
TRBV12-5	NA	TRBJ2-3	few	TGTGCTAGTGGTTCGGGATATACGCAGTATTTT	CASGSGYTQYF
TRBV7-9	TRBD1	TRBJ1-4	once	TGTGCCAGCAGCCCCACCGGGACAGGCATTGGAAAACTGTTTTTT	CASSPTGTGIGKLFF
TRBV7-9	TRBD2	TRBJ2-5	NA	TGTGCCAGCAGCTTAAGTACTAGCGCAGAGACCCAGTACTTC	CASSLSTSAETQYF
TRBV24-1	TRBD2	TRBJ2-3	NA	TGTGCCACCAGTGATTTGCGGGCGGGAGGCGATACGCAGTATTTT	CATSDLRAGGDTQYF
TRBV6-6	NA	TRBJ2-1	NA	TGTGCCAGCAGGGCTAGGGGTCAGGAGCAGTTCTTC	CASRARGQEQFF
TRBV5-4	TRBD2	TRBJ2-7	NA	TGTGCCAGCAGCCCGGCGGCGGGAGGGACCTACGAGCAGTACTTC	CASSPAAGGTYEQYF
TRBV29-1	TRBD2	TRBJ2-1	NA	TGCAGCGGGCGGGCTAGCGGGAGTCATGAGCAGTTCTTC	CSGRASGSHEQFF
TRBV6-2/TRBV6-3	NA	TRBJ2-4	NA	TGTGCCAGCAGTTACTCGACACAGGACGGTGGCAAAAACATTCAGTACTTC	CASSYSTQDGGKNIQYF
TRBV2	NA	TRBJ2-6	NA	TGTGCCAGCAGGCCACAGATCTCTGGGGCCAACGTCCTGACTTTC	CASRPQISGANVLTF
TRBV2	TRBD1	TRBJ2-6	NA	TGTGCCAGAGAGGTTGGACAGGGGCTTCCCGGGGCCAACGTCCTGACTTTC	CAREVGQGLPGANVLTF
TRBV14	TRBD1	TRBJ2-7	few	TGTGCCAGCAGCCGTGATAGGACAGGGGGCTTTTACGAGCAGTACTTC	CASSRDRTGGFYEQYF
TRBV6-5	TRBD1	TRBJ2-2	NA	TGTGCCAGCAGCAGGGACAGGGTGACCGGGGAGCTGTTTTTT	CASSRDRVTGELFF
TRBV28	TRBD2	TRBJ2-1	NA	TGTGCCAGTAGCGGGAGCCCCTACAATGAGCAGTTCTTC	CASSGSPYNEQFF
TRBV15	TRBD1	TRBJ1-5	NA	TGTGCCACCAGCAGAGACACAAATACAGGGGATGGGGTACGGCCCCAGCATTTT	CATSRDTNTGDGVRPQHF
TRBV6-2/TRBV6-3	NA	TRBJ2-3	NA	TGTGCCAGCAGTTACGGGGTTGTTCGGGAAGATACGCAGTATTTT	CASSYGVVREDTQYF
TRBV18	NA	TRBJ1-5	NA	TGTGCCAGCTCACCAAGTACAGGAAAAGGACAGCCCCAGCATTTT	CASSPSTGKGQPQHF
TRBV6-1	TRBD1	TRBJ1-5	NA	TGTGCCAGCAGTGGGTCCCGGGACAGGGGTAATCAGCCCCAGCATTTT	CASSGSRDRGNQPQHF
TRBV10-3	TRBD2	TRBJ2-1	NA	TGTGCCATCAGTCTACTAGCGGGAGTCAACAATGAGCAGTTCTTC	CAISLLAGVNNEQFF
TRBV7-9	NA	TRBJ1-1	NA	TGTGCCAGCAGCTCGGGGTTACCCACCTCTGAAGCTTTCTTT	CASSSGLPTSEAFF
TRBV10-3	NA	TRBJ1-5	few	TGTGCCATCAGTCAACCGGGCAATCAGCCCCAGCATTTT	CAISQPGNQPQHF
TRBV2	TRBD2	TRBJ2-1	NA	TGTGCCAGCAGGAGCCCGCGGCTAGCGGACTTCAATGAGCAGTTCTTC	CASRSPRLADFNEQFF
TRBV14	TRBD2	TRBJ2-3	NA	TGTGCCAGCAGCCAAGTTACCGGGAGGGCCACCGATACGCAGTATTTT	CASSQVTGRATDTQYF
TRBV5-1	TRBD1	TRBJ2-4	NA	TGCGCCAGCAGCTTGGATCTCGGGGGGACAGGGTATTTGGACTTC	CASSLDLGGTGYLDF